These 21 T cell receptor beta chains originate from one sample sequenced in a study of Ad26.COV2.S vaccination and SARS-CoV-2 variants. Here immunoSEQ multiplex PCR was the method, and the copy in TCRdb shows in-frame clones only, minus some. The profile shows roughly 350,000 clones, 88% of them singletons. The treatment was: about 20 received Ad26.COV2.S at low or high dose, single or two shots; roughly five received placebo; per-sample allocation not given. Samples were taken on day 63 after the first vaccine or placebo injection. The source material was peripheral blood, sampled in a trial of Ad26.COV2.S vaccine versus placebo. Receptors were obtained from a person aged 18-65 years who received the Ad26.COV2.S COVID-19 vaccine or a placebo.

A single count supports this clone. The V gene is TRBV6-1, the J gene TRBJ1-5; D gene ambiguous. CDR1 is MNHNS and CDR2 is SASEGT in the germline V gene. The CDR3 sequence is 15 residues long. Trimming removed 0 bases at V and 9 bases at J, with 15 bases between. The CDR3 coding sequence is TGTGCCAGCAGTGAAGCCCCCGGGATGCCACCGCCCCAGCATTTT. Amino acids: CASSEAPGMPPPQHF.

This clone was recorded only once. This sequence joins TRBV11-2 and TRBJ1-3, with D unclear. Between the trimmed V and J ends, which lost 6 bases and 1 base, there was a span of 16 bases. Germline CDR1 SGHAT, CDR2 FQNNGV. CDR3 length: 16 amino acids. The CDR3 nucleotides are TGTGCCAGCAGTATTGATTGGAGTGATTCTGGAAACACCATATATTTT. Its translation: CASSIDWSDSGNTIYF.

The genes are TRBV4-3 and TRBJ2-1; 9 bases agree with TRBD2. V dropped 0 bases and J dropped 3; count of bases not matched to a gene: 9. This CDR3 has 18 amino acids. Germline CDR1 and CDR2: LGHNA and YSLEER. In DNA form, the CDR3 reads TGCGCCAGCAGCCAAGATAGCGGGCGGGGGGGCATCTACAATGAGCAGTTCTTC. As protein: CASSQDSGRGGIYNEQFF.

On this clone itself: The sample holds other DNA sequences that translate to the same CDR3. The chain joins TRBV9 to TRBJ2-2; D gene unclear. Germline V gene data show CDR1 as SGDLS and CDR2 as YYNGEE. V was shortened by 0 bases and J by 1 base, with 7 bases between the two germline ends. The CDR3 is 15 amino acids. The CDR3 sequence is CASSVGQRNTGELFF. CDR3 bases: TGTGCCAGCAGCGTAGGGCAGCGGAACACCGGGGAGCTGTTTTTT.

The chain combines TRBV28 with TRBJ2-3; no clear D. Germline-derived CDR1 and CDR2 are MDHEN and SYDVKM. Trimming took off 3 bases at V and 0 bases at J, with 4 bases between the two ends. The CDR3 is made up of 13 amino acids. CDR3 loop: CASSFISTDTQYF. The CDR3 DNA reads TGTGCCAGCAGTTTTATCAGCACAGATACGCAGTATTTT.

This clone was seen only once. This chain links TRBV30 with TRBJ2-5, with 7 bases matching TRBD2. After removal of 0 bases from V and 2 bases from J, the junction contained 9 bases not matched to a gene. Germline V lookup: CDR1 GTSNPN, CDR2 SVGIG (reference sequence). CDR3 length: 16 amino acids. The DNA of the CDR3 is TGTGCCTGGAGTGTGGGGTCTAGCGGACTTCAAGAGACCCAGTACTTC. Translating it yields CAWSVGSSGLQETQYF.

The chain combines TRBV7-3 with TRBJ2-3, with D uncertain. CDR1 is SGHTA and CDR2 is FQGTGA in the germline V gene. This CDR3 spans 12 amino acids. With 6 bases removed from V and 5 bases from J, the gap between germline ends came to 9 bases. CDR3 sequence (DNA): TGTGCCAGCAGTTTCACCGGAGATACGCAGTATTTT. Translated: CASSFTGDTQYF.

The genes are TRBV7-2 and TRBJ2-7; D remains unclear. The CDR3 totals 13 residues. V was pared by 7 bases and J by 6 bases, with 16 bases between. Germline V gives CDR1 SGHTA, CDR2 FQGNSA. CDR3 residues: CASTSWVVGEQYF. CDR3 DNA sequence: TGTGCCAGCACCTCTTGGGTAGTCGGCGAGCAGTACTTC. Filled out from reference TRBV7-2 and TRBJ2-7, the complete variable domain reads GAGVSQSPSNKVTEKGKDVELRCDPISGHTALYWYRQSLGQGLEFLIYFQGNSAPDKSGLPSDRFSAERTGGSVSTLTIQRTQQEDSAVYLCASTSWVVGEQYFGPGTRLTVT.

Note on this clone: This sample also contains other DNA sequences that code for the same CDR3. This sequence joins TRBV19 and TRBJ1-3; D unclear. Germline V gene data show CDR1 as LNHDA and CDR2 as SQIVND (reference sequence). The CDR3 totals 12 residues. V shed 6 bases and J shed 1 base, with 4 bases lying between them. The CDR3, as DNA: TGTGCCAGTAGCTTTTCTGGAAACACCATATATTTT. This sequence encodes CASSFSGNTIYF.

The genes are TRBV10-3 and TRBJ2-1; D is perhaps TRBD1 (6 bases). From germline, CDR1 is ENHRY and CDR2 SYGVKD. The CDR3 totals 15 residues. The germline V and J ends were trimmed by 3 bases and 4 bases, with 13 bases remaining between them. CDR3 bases: TGTGCCATCAGTGACCGGGACAAGGGGTACAATGAGCAGTTCTTC. It codes for CAISDRDKGYNEQFF.

The chain combines TRBV27 with TRBJ2-1; weak D call: TRBD2 (6 bases). In germline, CDR1 is MNHEY, CDR2 SMNVEV (reference sequence). Trimming pared 8 bases from V and 2 bases from J, leaving 19 bases between. The CDR3 has 16 residues. The CDR3 spells CASPPQTAGPYNEQFF. The CDR3 nucleotides read TGTGCCAGCCCCCCCCAGACTGCGGGACCCTACAATGAGCAGTTCTTC.

The chain joins TRBV29-1 to TRBJ2-7; tentatively, D is TRBD2 (5 bases). The V and J ends lost 4 bases and 6 bases respectively, with 16 bases between them. The CDR3 runs 13 residues. Germline V gene data show CDR1 as SQVTM and CDR2 as ANQGSEA. CDR3 residues: CSVVVWETSEQYF. In DNA, the CDR3 is TGCAGCGTTGTGGTCTGGGAGACGAGCGAGCAGTACTTC.

This chain connects TRBV19 to TRBJ2-1; possible D gene TRBD1, 5 bases. From germline, CDR1 is LNHDA and CDR2 SQIVND (reference sequence). The CDR3 has 16 residues. Trimming removed 2 bases from V and 4 bases from J, with 15 bases in between. This CDR3 is CASSINPGQGYNEQFF. DNA for the CDR3: TGTGCCAGTAGTATAAACCCCGGTCAGGGATACAATGAGCAGTTCTTC.

The V call is TRBV14, the J call TRBJ1-1, with D unclear. CDR1 and CDR2 (germline): SGHDN, FVKESK. The CDR3 length is 14 residues. V gave up 0 bases and J gave up 5 bases, with 10 bases separating them. DNA for the CDR3: TGTGCCAGCAGCCAAGACTTAAGGCTGACTGAAGCTTTCTTT. Translation gives CASSQDLRLTEAFF.

The rearrangement links TRBV7-2 to TRBJ2-2; D is ambiguous. Germline CDR1 and CDR2: SGHTA and FQGNSA. V was shortened by 1 base and J by 0 bases, with 6 bases between the two germline ends. There are 15 residues in the CDR3. The chain's CDR3 is CASSLVAANTGELFF. CDR3 nucleotide sequence: TGTGCCAGCAGCTTAGTAGCAGCGAACACCGGGGAGCTGTTTTTT.

This chain connects TRBV30 to TRBJ1-6; TRBD1 might be the D (6 bases). CDR3 length: 18 residues. CDR1 is GTSNPN, CDR2 SVGIG, per germline (reference sequence). The germline V and J ends were trimmed by 0 bases and 4 bases, with 19 bases remaining between them. CDR3 residues: CAWSVKGDSSKYNSPLHF. As DNA, the CDR3 is TGTGCCTGGAGTGTAAAGGGGGACTCCTCTAAATATAATTCACCCCTCCACTTT.

The chain recombines TRBV10-3 with TRBJ2-1, with a tentative D call TRBD2 (6 bases). Trimming cost V 6 bases and J 0 bases, with 27 bases left between them. The CDR3 has 20 residues. Germline CDR1 and CDR2: ENHRY and SYGVKD. The CDR3 region is CAIRISETRGSGSSYNEQFF. In DNA form, the CDR3 reads TGTGCCATCAGAATTAGCGAGACTAGAGGTTCCGGGAGCTCCTACAATGAGCAGTTCTTC.

The CDR3, as DNA: TGTGCCAGCACTCCGGGACGGATCTATGGCTACACCTTC. It is translated as CASTPGRIYGYTF. The chain is built from TRBV28 and TRBJ1-2, with a tentative D call TRBD1 (5 bases). V was cut by 7 bases and J by 4 bases, with 13 bases left in between. CDR1 and CDR2 (germline): MDHEN, SYDVKM. The CDR3 extends over 13 amino acids.

This chain links TRBV4-3 with TRBJ1-4; D is unresolved. Trimming left V 1 base short and J 7 bases short, with 7 bases between. Germline CDR1 and CDR2: LGHNA and YSLEER. The CDR3 is made up of 13 amino acids. This CDR3 is CASSQGASEKLFF. CDR3 in DNA: TGCGCCAGCAGCCAAGGGGCATCTGAAAAACTGTTTTTT.

The chain is built from TRBV3-1 (or the pseudogene TRBV3-2) and TRBJ2-1, with D uncertain. This CDR3 has 13 residues. The germline V gene encodes CDR1 LGHDT and CDR2 YNNKEL (reference sequence). V was trimmed by 1 base and J by 7 bases, leaving 8 bases between them. The CDR3 sequence: CASSQARSNEQFF. CDR3 nucleotides: TGTGCCAGCAGCCAAGCGAGATCTAATGAGCAGTTCTTC.

In the case of this clone: The sample carries other DNA sequences with the same CDR3. This chain links TRBV27 with TRBJ2-6; D call uncertain. Germline-derived CDR1 and CDR2 are MNHEY and SMNVEV (reference sequence). The CDR3 spans 13 residues. Between the trimmed V and J ends, which lost 3 bases and 0 bases, there was a span of 0 bases. This CDR3 reads CASSFSGANVLTF. For the CDR3, the DNA is TGTGCCAGCAGTTTCTCTGGGGCCAACGTCCTGACTTTC.